The 20 T cell receptor beta chains below all came from one sample that was sequenced in a study of vaccination effects on CD4 cells after COVID-19. These receptors' antigens are unknown. Clones were read by immunoSEQ multiplex PCR, and TCRdb kept only the in-frame ones, dropping some. The profile shows 25,000 to 35,000 clones, over 70% of them singletons. Sequencing in the ViraFEST assay came after antigen-specific CD4+ T cells had been expanded with viral peptide pools, which were used to stimulate PBMC. Culture lasted approximately 10 days before CD4+ T cell isolation. Subjects were given two BNT162b2 or mRNA-1273 vaccine doses. This specimen was CD4+ T cells from PBMCs cultured with HCoV-229E spike peptides, taken after COVID-19 vaccination. The receptors here all came from a human donor who received a COVID-19 vaccine.

This chain uses TRBV5-1 with TRBJ2-1; D may be TRBD1 (7 bases). V was pared by 0 bases and J by 7 bases, with 11 bases between. The CDR3 has 14 residues. Germline V gene data show CDR1 as SGHRS and CDR2 as YFSETQ. CDR3 loop: CASSLGSGGNEQFF. CDR3 DNA: TGCGCCAGCAGCTTGGGGTCAGGGGGGAATGAGCAGTTCTTC.

The table lists this clone with a few counts. The V call is TRBV2, the J call TRBJ2-7, with 7 positions matching TRBD2. This CDR3 is built from 13 residues. Looked up from germline, CDR1 is SNHLY and CDR2 is FYNNEI. V shed 6 bases and J 4 bases; nucleotides not matched to a gene: 6. The CDR3 sequence is CASRPSGKYEQYF. The CDR3 DNA is TGTGCCAGCAGACCGAGCGGGAAATACGAGCAGTACTTC.

The chain recombines TRBV5-1 with TRBJ2-5, with 11 bases that match TRBD2. The CDR3 loop spans 14 amino acids. The V segment lost 3 bases and the J segment 3 bases; nucleotides outside the gene matches: 1. CDR1 SGHRS and CDR2 YFSETQ come from the germline V gene. As DNA, the CDR3 is TGCGCCAGCAGCTCGACTAGCGGGAAAGAGACCCAGTACTTC. Its protein is CASSSTSGKETQYF.

J is TRBJ2-7 and V is TRBV7-2; D remains ambiguous. The length of the CDR3 is 14 residues. Germline V gene lookup returns CDR1 SGHTA and CDR2 FQGNSA. V lost 5 bases and J lost 3, with 14 bases in between. The CDR3 coding sequence is TGTGCCAGCAGCCATCAGGAGACCCGCTACGAGCAGTACTTC. Amino acid sequence: CASSHQETRYEQYF. The full variable domain, in which reference TRBV7-2 and TRBJ2-7 provide the parts outside the CDR3, is GAGVSQSPSNKVTEKGKDVELRCDPISGHTALYWYRQSLGQGLEFLIYFQGNSAPDKSGLPSDRFSAERTGGSVSTLTIQRTQQEDSAVYLCASSHQETRYEQYFGPGTRLTVT.

The chain joins TRBV15 to TRBJ2-7, with 9 bases aligning to TRBD1. The CDR3 runs to 14 residues. The V segment lost 5 bases and the J segment 1 base; nucleotides outside the gene matches: 3. The germline V gene encodes CDR1 LNHNV and CDR2 YYDKDF (reference sequence). The CDR3 sequence: CATSSDRGSYEQYF. In nucleotides, the CDR3 is TGTGCCACCAGCTCGGACAGGGGATCCTACGAGCAGTACTTC.

The J gene is TRBJ2-3, the V gene TRBV11-2, with 14 bases fitting TRBD2. The CDR3 spans 19 residues. Per germline, CDR1 SGHAT and CDR2 FQNNGV. The J segment lost 2 bases and the V segment lost 5 bases, leaving 12 bases of the junction unmatched. CDR3 residues: CASSRGLAGAYLYTDTQYF. The CDR3 DNA sequence: TGTGCCAGCAGCAGGGGACTAGCGGGAGCGTACCTTTACACAGATACGCAGTATTTT.

This clone appeared once. The DNA of the CDR3 is TGTGCCAGCAGCCAAGGGGACAGGGCGGTTTACGAGCAGTACTTC. This encodes CASSQGDRAVYEQYF. The chain couples TRBV3-1 (or the pseudogene TRBV3-2) to TRBJ2-7; 9 bases are a match to TRBD1. V shed 1 base and J 4 bases; nucleotides not matched to a gene: 5. The germline gives CDR1 LGHDT, CDR2 YNNKEL (reference sequence). The CDR3 runs to 15 residues.

This rearrangement joins TRBV24-1 to TRBJ2-7; D ambiguous. Trimming took 9 bases from V and 0 from J, leaving 14 bases between them. Germline V gene sequence: CDR1 KGHDR, CDR2 SFDVKD. CDR3 size: 14 residues. The CDR3 region has the DNA TGTGCCACCTTTTTAAGGCCGGGCTCCTACGAGCAGTACTTC. Its translation is CATFLRPGSYEQYF.

This clone was picked up a small number of times. The chain uses TRBV9 and TRBJ1-2; TRBD1 agrees at 7 bases. Per the germline V gene, CDR1 is SGDLS and CDR2 is YYNGEE. Losses at the gene ends were 4 bases for V and 8 bases for J; bases not matched to a gene: 14. This CDR3 has 15 amino acids. The chain's CDR3 is CASSMIRTGLVGYTF. The CDR3 coding sequence is TGTGCCAGCAGCATGATCAGGACAGGTTTGGTAGGCTACACCTTC.

A single count supports this clone. This chain joins TRBV19 and TRBJ1-4, with TRBD1 as a possible D gene (6 bases). V lost 3 bases and J 6 bases, leaving 14 bases between the germline ends. The germline CDR1 and CDR2 sequences are LNHDA and SQIVND (reference sequence). There are 15 residues in the CDR3. The CDR3 loop is CASSIIGGGDEKLFF. CDR3 in DNA: TGTGCCAGTAGTATTATCGGGGGCGGGGATGAAAAACTGTTTTTT.

The J gene is TRBJ2-7, the V gene TRBV3-1 (or the pseudogene TRBV3-2); no clear D. Per germline, CDR1 LGHDT and CDR2 YNNKEL (reference sequence). The CDR3 totals 13 residues. Trimming pared 0 bases from V and 3 bases from J, leaving 6 bases between. CDR3 amino acids: CASSQDGVYEQYF. Written as DNA, the CDR3 is TGTGCCAGCAGCCAAGATGGAGTCTACGAGCAGTACTTC.

The CDR3, as DNA: TGTGCCAGCTTACGGGCACTTAATGAAAAACTGTTTTTT. It translates to CASLRALNEKLFF. The rearrangement links TRBV6-5 to TRBJ1-4; no reliable D call. The germline V and J ends were trimmed by 8 bases and 4 bases, with 11 bases remaining between them. Germline CDR1 MNHEY, CDR2 SVGAGI. The CDR3 has 13 residues.

The rearrangement uses TRBV15 and TRBJ2-7; TRBD1 might be the D (6 bases). The germline V and J ends were trimmed by 1 base and 4 bases, with 11 bases remaining between them. There are 14 residues in the CDR3. Germline CDR1 is LNHNV and CDR2 is YYDKDF (reference sequence). The CDR3 nucleotides are TGTGCCACCAGCAGAGCTCCACAGGGATACGAGCAGTACTTC. Amino acid sequence: CATSRAPQGYEQYF.

V is TRBV7-2 and J is TRBJ2-7; 12 nucleotides align to TRBD2. This CDR3 is built from 16 residues. The trim removed 3 bases at V and 6 bases at J, leaving 9 bases unmatched. CDR1 is SGHTA and CDR2 is FQGNSA in the germline V gene. The CDR3 sequence: CASSLWRLAGESEQYF. The DNA for the CDR3 is TGTGCCAGCAGCTTGTGGCGACTAGCGGGAGAAAGCGAGCAGTACTTC.

The V and J genes are TRBV4-1 and TRBJ2-3; TRBD2 aligns across 8 bases. Trimming at V came to 0 bases and at J to 0 bases, leaving 5 bases not matched to a gene. CDR3 length equals 17 residues. Germline loops: CDR1 MGHRA, CDR2 YSYEKL. As DNA, the CDR3 is TGCGCCAGCAGCCAAGAGTGGGCGGGAGGTAGCACAGATACGCAGTATTTT. Protein sequence: CASSQEWAGGSTDTQYF.

The gene calls are TRBV11-2 and TRBJ1-3; D is unresolved. This CDR3 has 17 residues. CDR1 is SGHAT, CDR2 FQNNGV, per germline. V was shortened by 2 bases and J by 0 bases, with 14 bases between the two germline ends. The CDR3 bases are TGTGCCAGCAGCTTAAATTTTGCTGGGAACTCTGGAAACACCATATATTTT. Translated, it gives CASSLNFAGNSGNTIYF. Complete variable domain (other parts from reference TRBV11-2 and TRBJ1-3): EAGVAQSPRYKIIEKRQSVAFWCNPISGHATLYWYQQILGQGPKLLIQFQNNGVVDDSQLPKDRFSAERLKGVDSTLKIQPAKLEDSAVYLCASSLNFAGNSGNTIYFGEGSWLTVV.

The V gene is TRBV6-2 or TRBV6-3, the J gene TRBJ1-2; weak D call: TRBD1 (5 bases). Between the trimmed V and J ends, which lost 5 bases and 4 bases, there was a span of 11 bases. CDR1 and CDR2 (germline): MNHEY, SVGEGT. This CDR3 is built from 13 residues. The CDR3 region is CASSQGRVYGYTF. The CDR3 region has the DNA TGTGCCAGCAGTCAGGGCAGGGTCTATGGCTACACCTTC.

The chain employs TRBV4-2 and TRBJ2-7; maybe TRBD1 (6 bases). Germline CDR1 and CDR2: LGHNA and YNFKEQ. The CDR3 length is 14 residues. Trimming removed 1 base at V and 6 bases at J, with 13 bases between. The CDR3 sequence is CASSQAGQRSEQYF. CDR3 sequence (DNA): TGTGCCAGCAGCCAAGCGGGACAACGTAGCGAGCAGTACTTC.

The V call is TRBV27, the J call TRBJ1-2; TRBD1 might be the D (6 bases). The CDR3 is made up of 14 amino acids. The V and J ends lost 3 bases and 3 bases respectively, with 11 bases between them. CDR1 is MNHEY, CDR2 SMNVEV, per germline (reference sequence). CDR3 DNA sequence: TGTGCCAGCAGTTTCGGCAGGGGAGACTATGGCTACACCTTC. Its translation: CASSFGRGDYGYTF.

In its sample, this clone was seen a few times. The V and J genes are TRBV2 and TRBJ2-1; TRBD2 agrees at 9 bases. Germline CDR1 and CDR2: SNHLY and FYNNEI. The CDR3 consists of 16 residues. The J segment lost 0 bases and the V segment lost 6 bases, leaving 6 bases of the junction unmatched. The CDR3 loop is CASRSSGELSYNEQFF. The CDR3 DNA reads TGTGCCAGCAGATCTAGCGGGGAACTCTCCTACAATGAGCAGTTCTTC.